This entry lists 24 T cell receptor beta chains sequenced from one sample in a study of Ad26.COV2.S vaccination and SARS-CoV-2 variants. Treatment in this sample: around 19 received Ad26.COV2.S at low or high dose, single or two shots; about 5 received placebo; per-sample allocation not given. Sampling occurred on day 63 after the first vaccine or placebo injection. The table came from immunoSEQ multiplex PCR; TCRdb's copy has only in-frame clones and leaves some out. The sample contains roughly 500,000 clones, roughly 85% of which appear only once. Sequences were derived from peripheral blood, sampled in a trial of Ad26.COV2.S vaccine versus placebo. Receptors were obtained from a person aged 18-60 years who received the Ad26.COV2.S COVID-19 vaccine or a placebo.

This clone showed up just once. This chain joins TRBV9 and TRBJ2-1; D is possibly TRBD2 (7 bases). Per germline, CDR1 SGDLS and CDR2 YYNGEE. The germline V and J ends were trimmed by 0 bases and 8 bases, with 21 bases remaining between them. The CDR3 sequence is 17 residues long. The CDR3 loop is CASSVVGGQTFIDEQFF. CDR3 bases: TGTGCCAGCAGCGTAGTGGGGGGGCAGACGTTCATTGATGAGCAGTTCTTC. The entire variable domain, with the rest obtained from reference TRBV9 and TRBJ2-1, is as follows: DSGVTQTPKHLITATGQRVTLRCSPRSGDLSVYWYQQSLDQGLQFLIQYYNGEERAKGNILERFSAQQFPDLHSELNLSSLELGDSALYFCASSVVGGQTFIDEQFFGPGTRLTVL.

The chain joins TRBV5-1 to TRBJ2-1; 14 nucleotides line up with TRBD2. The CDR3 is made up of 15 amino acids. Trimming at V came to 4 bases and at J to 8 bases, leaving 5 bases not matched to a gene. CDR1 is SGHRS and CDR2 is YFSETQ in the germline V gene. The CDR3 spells CASSTGLAGVDEQFF. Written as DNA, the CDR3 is TGCGCCAGCAGCACGGGACTAGCGGGAGTAGATGAGCAGTTCTTC.

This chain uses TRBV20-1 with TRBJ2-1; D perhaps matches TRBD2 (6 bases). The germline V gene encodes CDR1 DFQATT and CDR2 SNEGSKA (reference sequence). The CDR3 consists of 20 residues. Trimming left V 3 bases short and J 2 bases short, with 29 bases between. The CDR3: CSASASAFGNPAGTYNEQFF. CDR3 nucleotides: TGCAGTGCTAGTGCGTCTGCGTTTGGGAACCCCGCGGGGACCTACAATGAGCAGTTCTTC.

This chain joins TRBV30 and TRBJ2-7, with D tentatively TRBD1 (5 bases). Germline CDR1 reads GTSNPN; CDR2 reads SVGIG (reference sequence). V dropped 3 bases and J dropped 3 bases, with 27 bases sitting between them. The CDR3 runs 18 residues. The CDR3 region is CAWSVGSVGAGIGYEQYF. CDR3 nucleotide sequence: TGTGCCTGGAGCGTTGGGTCAGTTGGGGCAGGGATTGGCTACGAGCAGTACTTC.

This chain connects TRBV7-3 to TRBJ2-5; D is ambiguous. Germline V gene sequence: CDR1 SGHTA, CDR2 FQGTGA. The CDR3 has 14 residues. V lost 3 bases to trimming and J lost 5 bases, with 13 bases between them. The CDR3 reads CASSFAPPPETQYF. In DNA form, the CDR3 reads TGTGCCAGCAGCTTCGCGCCCCCCCCGGAGACCCAGTACTTC.

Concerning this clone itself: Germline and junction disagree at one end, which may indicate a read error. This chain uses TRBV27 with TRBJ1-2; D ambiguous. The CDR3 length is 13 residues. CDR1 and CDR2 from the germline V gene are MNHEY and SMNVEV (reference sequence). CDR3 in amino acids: CASSLSANYGYTF. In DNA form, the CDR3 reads TGTGCCAGCAGTCTATCAGCTAACTATGGCTACACCTTC.

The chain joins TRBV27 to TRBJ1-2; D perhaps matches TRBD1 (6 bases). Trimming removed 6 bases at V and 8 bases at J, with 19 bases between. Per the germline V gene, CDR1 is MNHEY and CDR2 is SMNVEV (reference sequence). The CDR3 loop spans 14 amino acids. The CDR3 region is CASRVWGAAGGYTF. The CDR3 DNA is TGTGCCAGCAGGGTCTGGGGGGCCGCAGGCGGCTACACCTTC.

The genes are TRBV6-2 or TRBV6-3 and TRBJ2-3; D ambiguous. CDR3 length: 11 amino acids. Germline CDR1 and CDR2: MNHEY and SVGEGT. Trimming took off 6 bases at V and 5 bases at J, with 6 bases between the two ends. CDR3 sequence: CASSIGDTQYF. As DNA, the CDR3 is TGTGCCAGCAGCATCGGAGATACGCAGTATTTT.

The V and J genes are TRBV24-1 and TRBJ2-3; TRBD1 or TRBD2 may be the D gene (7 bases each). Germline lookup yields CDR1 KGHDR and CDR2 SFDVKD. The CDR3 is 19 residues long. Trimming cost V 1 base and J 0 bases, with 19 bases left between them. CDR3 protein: CATSDFIRGGGLSTDTQYF. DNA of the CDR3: TGTGCCACCAGTGATTTCATACGGGGAGGGGGCCTTAGCACAGATACGCAGTATTTT.

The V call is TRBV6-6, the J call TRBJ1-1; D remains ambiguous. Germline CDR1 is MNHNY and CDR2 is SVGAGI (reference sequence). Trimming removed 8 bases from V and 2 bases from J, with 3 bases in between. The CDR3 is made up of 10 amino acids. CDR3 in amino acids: CASPNTEAFF. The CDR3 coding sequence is TGTGCCAGCCCTAACACTGAAGCTTTCTTT.

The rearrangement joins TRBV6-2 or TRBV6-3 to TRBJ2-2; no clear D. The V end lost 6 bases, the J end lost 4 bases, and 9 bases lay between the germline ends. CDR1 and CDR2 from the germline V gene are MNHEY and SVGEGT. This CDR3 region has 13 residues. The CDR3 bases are TGTGCCAGCAGCCTACTTTCCACCGGGGAGCTGTTTTTT. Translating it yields CASSLLSTGELFF.

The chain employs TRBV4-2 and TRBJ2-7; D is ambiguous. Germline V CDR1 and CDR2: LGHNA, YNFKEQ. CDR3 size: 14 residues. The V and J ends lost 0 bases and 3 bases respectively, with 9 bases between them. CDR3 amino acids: CASSQDQLVYEQYF. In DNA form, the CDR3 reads TGTGCCAGCAGCCAAGATCAGCTAGTCTACGAGCAGTACTTC.

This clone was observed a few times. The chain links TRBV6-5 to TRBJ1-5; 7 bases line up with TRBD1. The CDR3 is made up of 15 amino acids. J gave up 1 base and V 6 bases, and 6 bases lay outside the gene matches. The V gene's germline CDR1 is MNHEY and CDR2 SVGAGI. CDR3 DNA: TGTGCCAGCAGGAGAGGACAGGAGAGCAATCAGCCCCAGCATTTT. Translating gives CASRRGQESNQPQHF.

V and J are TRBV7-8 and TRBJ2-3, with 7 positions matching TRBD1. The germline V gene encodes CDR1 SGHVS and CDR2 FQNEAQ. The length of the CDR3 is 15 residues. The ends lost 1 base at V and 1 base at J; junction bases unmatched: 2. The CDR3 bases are TGTGCCAGCAGCTTAGTTACAGGGGGCACAGATACGCAGTATTTT. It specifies CASSLVTGGTDTQYF.

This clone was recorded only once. The DNA for the CDR3 is TGCGCCAGCAGCTTGGGGGGACTAGCGTTCCAAGAGACCCAGTACTTC. Translating gives CASSLGGLAFQETQYF. The genes are TRBV5-1 and TRBJ2-5; 10 bases match TRBD2. V trimming: 0 bases; J trimming: 1 base; junction bases outside the gene matches: 3. This CDR3 comprises 16 residues. In germline, CDR1 is SGHRS, CDR2 YFSETQ.

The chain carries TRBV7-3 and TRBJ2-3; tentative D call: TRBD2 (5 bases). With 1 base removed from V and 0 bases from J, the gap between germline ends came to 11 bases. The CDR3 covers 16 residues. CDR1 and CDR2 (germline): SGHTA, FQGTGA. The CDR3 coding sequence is TGTGCCAGCAGCTTAATATGGCGGGCGAGCACAGATACGCAGTATTTT. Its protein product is CASSLIWRASTDTQYF.

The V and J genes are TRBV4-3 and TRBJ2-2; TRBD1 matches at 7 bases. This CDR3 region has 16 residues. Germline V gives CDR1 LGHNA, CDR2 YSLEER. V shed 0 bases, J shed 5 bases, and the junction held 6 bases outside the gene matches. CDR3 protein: CASSQDRGSWTGELFF. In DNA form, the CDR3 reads TGCGCCAGCAGCCAAGACAGGGGGAGTTGGACCGGGGAGCTGTTTTTT.

CDR3 sequence reads: CASSVTESSGNTIYF. CDR3 sequence (DNA): TGTGCCAGCAGCGTGACAGAGAGCTCTGGAAACACCATATATTTT. The genes are TRBV7-2 and TRBJ1-3; a weak D match, TRBD1 (5 bases). This CDR3 has 15 amino acids. CDR1 is SGHTA, CDR2 FQGNSA, per germline. V lost 5 bases and J 0 bases, leaving 11 bases between the germline ends.

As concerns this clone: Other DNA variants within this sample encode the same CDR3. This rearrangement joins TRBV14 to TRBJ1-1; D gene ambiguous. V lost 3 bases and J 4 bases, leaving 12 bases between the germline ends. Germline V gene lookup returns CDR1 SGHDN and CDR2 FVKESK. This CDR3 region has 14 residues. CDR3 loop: CASSQVRGGTEAFF. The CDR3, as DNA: TGTGCCAGCAGCCAGGTCCGAGGTGGCACTGAAGCTTTCTTT. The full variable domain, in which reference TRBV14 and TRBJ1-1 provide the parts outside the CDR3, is EAGVTQFPSHSVIEKGQTVTLRCDPISGHDNLYWYRRVMGKEIKFLLHFVKESKQDESGMPNNRFLAERTGGTYSTLKVQPAELEDSGVYFCASSQVRGGTEAFFGQGTRLTVV.

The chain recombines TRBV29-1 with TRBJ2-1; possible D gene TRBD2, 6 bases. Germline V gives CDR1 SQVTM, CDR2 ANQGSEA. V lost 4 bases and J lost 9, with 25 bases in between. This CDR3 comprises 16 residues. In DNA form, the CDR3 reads TGCAGCGTTGTGGCGGGACGCACGTTCCTCGACGGTGAGCAGTTCTTC. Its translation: CSVVAGRTFLDGEQFF.

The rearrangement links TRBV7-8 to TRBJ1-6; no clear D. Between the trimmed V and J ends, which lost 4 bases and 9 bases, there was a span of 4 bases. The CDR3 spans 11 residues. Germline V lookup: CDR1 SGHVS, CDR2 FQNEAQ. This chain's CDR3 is CASSSSSPLHF. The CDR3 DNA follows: TGTGCCAGCAGCTCAAGTTCACCCCTCCACTTT.

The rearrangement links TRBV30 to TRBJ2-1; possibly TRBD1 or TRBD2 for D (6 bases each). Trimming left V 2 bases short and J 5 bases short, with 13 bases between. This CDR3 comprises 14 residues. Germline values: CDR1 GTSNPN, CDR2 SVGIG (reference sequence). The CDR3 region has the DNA TGTGCCTGGAGTAGGGGGGAGTCGCACAATGAGCAGTTCTTC. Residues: CAWSRGESHNEQFF. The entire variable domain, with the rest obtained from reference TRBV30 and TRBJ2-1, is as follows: SQTIHQWPATLVQPVGSPLSLECTVEGTSNPNLYWYRQAAGRGLQLLFYSVGIGQISSEVPQNLSASRPQDRQFILSSKKLLLSDSGFYLCAWSRGESHNEQFFGPGTRLTVL.

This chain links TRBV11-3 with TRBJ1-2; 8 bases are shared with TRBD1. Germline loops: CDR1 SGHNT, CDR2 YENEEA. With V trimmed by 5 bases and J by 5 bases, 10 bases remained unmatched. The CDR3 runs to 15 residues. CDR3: CASSAGTGRAYGYTF. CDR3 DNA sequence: TGTGCCAGCAGCGCCGGGACAGGTAGGGCTTATGGCTACACCTTC. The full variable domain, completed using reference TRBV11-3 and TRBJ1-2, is EAGVVQSPRYKIIEKKQPVAFWCNPISGHNTLYWYLQNLGQGPELLIRYENEEAVDDSQLPKDRFSAERLKGVDSTLKIQPAELGDSAVYLCASSAGTGRAYGYTFGSGTRLTVV.

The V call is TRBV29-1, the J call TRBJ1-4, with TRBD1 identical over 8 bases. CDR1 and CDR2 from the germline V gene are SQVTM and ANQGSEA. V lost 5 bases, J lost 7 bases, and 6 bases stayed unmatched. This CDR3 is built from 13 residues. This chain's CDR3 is CSVSGQGVEKLFF. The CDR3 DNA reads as TGCAGCGTTTCTGGACAGGGTGTTGAAAAACTGTTTTTT.